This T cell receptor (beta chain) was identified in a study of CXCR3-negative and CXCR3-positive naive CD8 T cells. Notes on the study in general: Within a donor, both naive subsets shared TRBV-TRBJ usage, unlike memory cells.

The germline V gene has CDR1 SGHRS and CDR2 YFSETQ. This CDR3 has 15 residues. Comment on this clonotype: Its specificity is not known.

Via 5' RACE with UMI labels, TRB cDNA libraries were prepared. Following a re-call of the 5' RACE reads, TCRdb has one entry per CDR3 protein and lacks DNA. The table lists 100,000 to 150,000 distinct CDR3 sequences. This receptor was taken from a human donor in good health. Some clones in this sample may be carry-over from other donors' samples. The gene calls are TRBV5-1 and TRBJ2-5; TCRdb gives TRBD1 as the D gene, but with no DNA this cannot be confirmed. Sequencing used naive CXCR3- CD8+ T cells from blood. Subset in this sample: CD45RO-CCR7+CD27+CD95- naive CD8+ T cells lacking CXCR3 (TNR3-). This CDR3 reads CASSLGQGGQETQYF.